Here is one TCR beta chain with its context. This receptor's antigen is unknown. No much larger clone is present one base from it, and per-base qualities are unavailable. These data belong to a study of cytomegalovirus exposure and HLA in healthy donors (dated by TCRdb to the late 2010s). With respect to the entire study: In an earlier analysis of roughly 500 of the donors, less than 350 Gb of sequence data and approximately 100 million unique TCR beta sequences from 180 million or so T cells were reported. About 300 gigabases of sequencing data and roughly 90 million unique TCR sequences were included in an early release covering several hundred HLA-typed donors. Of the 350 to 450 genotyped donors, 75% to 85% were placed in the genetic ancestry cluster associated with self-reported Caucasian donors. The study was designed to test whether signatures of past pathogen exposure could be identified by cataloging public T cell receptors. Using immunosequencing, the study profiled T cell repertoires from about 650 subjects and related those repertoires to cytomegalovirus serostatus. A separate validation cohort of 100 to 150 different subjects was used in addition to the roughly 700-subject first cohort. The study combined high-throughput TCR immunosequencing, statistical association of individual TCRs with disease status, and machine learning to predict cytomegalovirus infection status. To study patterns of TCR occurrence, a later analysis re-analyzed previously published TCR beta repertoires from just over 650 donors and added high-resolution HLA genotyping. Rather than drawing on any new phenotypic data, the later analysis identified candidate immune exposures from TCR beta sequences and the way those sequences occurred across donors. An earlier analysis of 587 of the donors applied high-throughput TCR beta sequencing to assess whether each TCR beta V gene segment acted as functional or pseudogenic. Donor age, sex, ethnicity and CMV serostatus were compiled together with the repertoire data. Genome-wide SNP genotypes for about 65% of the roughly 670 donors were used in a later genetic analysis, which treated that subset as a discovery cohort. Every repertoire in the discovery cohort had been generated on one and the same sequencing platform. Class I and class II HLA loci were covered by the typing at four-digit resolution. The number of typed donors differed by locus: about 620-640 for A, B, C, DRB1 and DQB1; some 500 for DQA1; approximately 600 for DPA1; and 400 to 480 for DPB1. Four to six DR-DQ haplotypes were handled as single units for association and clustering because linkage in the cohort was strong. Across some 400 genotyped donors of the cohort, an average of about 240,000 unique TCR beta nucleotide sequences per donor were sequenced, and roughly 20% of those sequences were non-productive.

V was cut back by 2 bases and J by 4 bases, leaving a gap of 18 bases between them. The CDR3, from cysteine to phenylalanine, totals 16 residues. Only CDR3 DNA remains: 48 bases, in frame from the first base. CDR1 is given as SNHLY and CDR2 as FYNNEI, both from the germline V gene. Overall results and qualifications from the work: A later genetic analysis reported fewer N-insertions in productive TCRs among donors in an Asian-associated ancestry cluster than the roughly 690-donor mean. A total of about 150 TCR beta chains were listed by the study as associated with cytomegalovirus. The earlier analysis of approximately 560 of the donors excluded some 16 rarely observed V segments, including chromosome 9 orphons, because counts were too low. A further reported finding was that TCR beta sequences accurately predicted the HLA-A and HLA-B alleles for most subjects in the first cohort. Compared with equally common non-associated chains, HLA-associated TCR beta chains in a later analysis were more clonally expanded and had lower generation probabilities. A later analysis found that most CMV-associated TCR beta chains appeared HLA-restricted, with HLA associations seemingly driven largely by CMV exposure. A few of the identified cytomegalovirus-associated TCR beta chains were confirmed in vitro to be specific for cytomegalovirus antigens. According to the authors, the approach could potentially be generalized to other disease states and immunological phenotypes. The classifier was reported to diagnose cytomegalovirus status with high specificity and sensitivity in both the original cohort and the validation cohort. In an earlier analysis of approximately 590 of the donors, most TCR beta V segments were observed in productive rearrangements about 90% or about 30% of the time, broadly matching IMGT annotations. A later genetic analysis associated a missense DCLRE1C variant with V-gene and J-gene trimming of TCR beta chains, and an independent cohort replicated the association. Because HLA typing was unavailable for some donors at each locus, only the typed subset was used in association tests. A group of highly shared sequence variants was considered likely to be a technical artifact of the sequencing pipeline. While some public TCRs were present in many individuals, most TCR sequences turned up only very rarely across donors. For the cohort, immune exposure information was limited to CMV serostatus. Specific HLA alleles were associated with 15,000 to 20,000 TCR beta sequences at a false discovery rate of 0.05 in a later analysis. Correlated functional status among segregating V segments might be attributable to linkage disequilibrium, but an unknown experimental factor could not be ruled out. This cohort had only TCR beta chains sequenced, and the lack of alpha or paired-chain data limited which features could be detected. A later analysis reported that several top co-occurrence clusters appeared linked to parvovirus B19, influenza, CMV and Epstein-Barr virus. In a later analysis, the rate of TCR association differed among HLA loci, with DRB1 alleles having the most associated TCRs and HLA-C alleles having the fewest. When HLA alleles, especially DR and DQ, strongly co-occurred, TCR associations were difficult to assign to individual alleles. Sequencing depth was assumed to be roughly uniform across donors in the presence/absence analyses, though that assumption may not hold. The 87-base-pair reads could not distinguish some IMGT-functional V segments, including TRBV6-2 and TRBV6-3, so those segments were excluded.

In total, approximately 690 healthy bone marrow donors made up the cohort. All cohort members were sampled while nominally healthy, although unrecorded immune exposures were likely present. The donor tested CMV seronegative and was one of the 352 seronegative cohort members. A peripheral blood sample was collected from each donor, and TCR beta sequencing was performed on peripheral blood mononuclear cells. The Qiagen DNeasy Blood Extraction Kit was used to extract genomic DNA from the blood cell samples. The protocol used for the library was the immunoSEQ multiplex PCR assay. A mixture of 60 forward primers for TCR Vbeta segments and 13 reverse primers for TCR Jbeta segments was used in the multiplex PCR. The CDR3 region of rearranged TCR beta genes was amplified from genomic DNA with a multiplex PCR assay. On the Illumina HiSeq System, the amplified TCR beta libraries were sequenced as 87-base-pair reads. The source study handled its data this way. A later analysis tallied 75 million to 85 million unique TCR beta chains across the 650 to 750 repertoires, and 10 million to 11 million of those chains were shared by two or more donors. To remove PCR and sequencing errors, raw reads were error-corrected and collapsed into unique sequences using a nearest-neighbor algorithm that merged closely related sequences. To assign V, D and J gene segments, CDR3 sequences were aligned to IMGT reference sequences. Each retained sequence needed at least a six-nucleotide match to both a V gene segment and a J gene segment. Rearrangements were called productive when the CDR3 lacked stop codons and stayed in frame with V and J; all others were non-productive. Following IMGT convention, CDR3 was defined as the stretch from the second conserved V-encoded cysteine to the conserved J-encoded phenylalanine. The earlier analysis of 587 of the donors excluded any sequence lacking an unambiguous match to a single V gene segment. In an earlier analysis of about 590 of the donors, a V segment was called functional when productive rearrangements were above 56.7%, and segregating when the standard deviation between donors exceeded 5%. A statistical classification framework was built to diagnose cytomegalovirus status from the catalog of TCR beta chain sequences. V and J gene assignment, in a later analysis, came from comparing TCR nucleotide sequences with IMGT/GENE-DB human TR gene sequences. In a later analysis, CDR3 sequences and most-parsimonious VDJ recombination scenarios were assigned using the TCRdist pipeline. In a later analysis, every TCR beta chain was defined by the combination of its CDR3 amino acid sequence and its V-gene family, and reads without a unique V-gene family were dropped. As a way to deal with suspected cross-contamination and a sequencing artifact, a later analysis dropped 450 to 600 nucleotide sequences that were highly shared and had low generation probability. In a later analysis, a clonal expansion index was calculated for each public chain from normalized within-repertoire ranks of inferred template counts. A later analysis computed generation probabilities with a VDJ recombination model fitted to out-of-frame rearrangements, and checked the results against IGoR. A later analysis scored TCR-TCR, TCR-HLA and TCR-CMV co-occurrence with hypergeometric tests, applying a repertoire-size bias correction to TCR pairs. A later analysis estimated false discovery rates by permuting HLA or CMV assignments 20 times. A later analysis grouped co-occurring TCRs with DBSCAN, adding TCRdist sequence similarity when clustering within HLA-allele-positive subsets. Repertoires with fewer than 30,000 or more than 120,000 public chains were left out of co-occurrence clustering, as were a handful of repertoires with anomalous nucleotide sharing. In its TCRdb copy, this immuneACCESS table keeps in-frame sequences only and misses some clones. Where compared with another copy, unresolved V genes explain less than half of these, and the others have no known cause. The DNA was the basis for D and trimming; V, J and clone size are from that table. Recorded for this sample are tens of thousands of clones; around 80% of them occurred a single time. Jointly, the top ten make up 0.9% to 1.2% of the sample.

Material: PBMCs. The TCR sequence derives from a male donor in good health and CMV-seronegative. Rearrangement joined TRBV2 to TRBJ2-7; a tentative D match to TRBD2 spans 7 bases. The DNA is TGTGCCAGCAGTGAATTTTGGGCGGGGGCAGGGTACGAGCAGTACTTC. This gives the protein CASSEFWAGAGYEQYF.